This T cell receptor (beta chain) is from a study of cytomegalovirus exposure and HLA in healthy donors. Whole-study results and caveats: One variant, a missense change in DCLRE1C, was linked in a later analysis to TCR beta V- and J-gene trimming.

PCR was performed using 60 Vbeta and 13 Jbeta primers. Profiling relied on immunoSEQ multiplex PCR, and the TCRdb table lists in-frame clones only, not all of them. The table includes 100,000 or so clones, 76% detected once. About this clone itself: The target antigen is unknown.

Germline loops: CDR1 SGDLS, CDR2 YYNGEE. The CDR3 is made up of 18 amino acids. V lost 2 bases and J lost 0; bases outside the gene matches: 11. Sequenced input: PBMCs. The sequence came from a man aged 30 to 39 in good health and CMV-seropositive. The genes are TRBV9 and TRBJ1-3; 7 nucleotides align to TRBD1. The CDR3 here is CASSVWPTGDSSGNTIYF. The CDR3, as DNA: TGTGCCAGCAGCGTCTGGCCCACAGGGGACAGCTCTGGAAACACCATATATTTT.